The T cell receptor (beta chain) under discussion was sequenced for a study of T cell responses to AZD1222 COVID-19 vaccine. Findings and limits, study-wide: CD4 TCRs associated with vaccination spanned spike, dominating at 160-218 and 743-854.

Some clones are missing from TCRdb's copy, which holds only in-frame ones; the method was immunoSEQ multiplex PCR. The sample yields some 110,000 clones, 88% seen once. Of note for this clone: Antigen: not known.

The sequencing here drew on peripheral blood, taken on day 0 of AZD1222 vaccination. This TCR derives from an adult in good health.

The CDR3: CAWSEGRGYYNEQFF. CDR3 coding DNA: TGTGCCTGGAGCGAAGGCAGGGGGTACTACAATGAGCAGTTCTTC. J is TRBJ2-1 and V is TRBV30, with TRBD1 matching 7 bases. The V segment lost 3 bases and the J segment 3 bases; nucleotides outside the gene matches: 8. CDR1 GTSNPN and CDR2 SVGIG come from the germline V gene (reference sequence). The CDR3 covers 15 residues.